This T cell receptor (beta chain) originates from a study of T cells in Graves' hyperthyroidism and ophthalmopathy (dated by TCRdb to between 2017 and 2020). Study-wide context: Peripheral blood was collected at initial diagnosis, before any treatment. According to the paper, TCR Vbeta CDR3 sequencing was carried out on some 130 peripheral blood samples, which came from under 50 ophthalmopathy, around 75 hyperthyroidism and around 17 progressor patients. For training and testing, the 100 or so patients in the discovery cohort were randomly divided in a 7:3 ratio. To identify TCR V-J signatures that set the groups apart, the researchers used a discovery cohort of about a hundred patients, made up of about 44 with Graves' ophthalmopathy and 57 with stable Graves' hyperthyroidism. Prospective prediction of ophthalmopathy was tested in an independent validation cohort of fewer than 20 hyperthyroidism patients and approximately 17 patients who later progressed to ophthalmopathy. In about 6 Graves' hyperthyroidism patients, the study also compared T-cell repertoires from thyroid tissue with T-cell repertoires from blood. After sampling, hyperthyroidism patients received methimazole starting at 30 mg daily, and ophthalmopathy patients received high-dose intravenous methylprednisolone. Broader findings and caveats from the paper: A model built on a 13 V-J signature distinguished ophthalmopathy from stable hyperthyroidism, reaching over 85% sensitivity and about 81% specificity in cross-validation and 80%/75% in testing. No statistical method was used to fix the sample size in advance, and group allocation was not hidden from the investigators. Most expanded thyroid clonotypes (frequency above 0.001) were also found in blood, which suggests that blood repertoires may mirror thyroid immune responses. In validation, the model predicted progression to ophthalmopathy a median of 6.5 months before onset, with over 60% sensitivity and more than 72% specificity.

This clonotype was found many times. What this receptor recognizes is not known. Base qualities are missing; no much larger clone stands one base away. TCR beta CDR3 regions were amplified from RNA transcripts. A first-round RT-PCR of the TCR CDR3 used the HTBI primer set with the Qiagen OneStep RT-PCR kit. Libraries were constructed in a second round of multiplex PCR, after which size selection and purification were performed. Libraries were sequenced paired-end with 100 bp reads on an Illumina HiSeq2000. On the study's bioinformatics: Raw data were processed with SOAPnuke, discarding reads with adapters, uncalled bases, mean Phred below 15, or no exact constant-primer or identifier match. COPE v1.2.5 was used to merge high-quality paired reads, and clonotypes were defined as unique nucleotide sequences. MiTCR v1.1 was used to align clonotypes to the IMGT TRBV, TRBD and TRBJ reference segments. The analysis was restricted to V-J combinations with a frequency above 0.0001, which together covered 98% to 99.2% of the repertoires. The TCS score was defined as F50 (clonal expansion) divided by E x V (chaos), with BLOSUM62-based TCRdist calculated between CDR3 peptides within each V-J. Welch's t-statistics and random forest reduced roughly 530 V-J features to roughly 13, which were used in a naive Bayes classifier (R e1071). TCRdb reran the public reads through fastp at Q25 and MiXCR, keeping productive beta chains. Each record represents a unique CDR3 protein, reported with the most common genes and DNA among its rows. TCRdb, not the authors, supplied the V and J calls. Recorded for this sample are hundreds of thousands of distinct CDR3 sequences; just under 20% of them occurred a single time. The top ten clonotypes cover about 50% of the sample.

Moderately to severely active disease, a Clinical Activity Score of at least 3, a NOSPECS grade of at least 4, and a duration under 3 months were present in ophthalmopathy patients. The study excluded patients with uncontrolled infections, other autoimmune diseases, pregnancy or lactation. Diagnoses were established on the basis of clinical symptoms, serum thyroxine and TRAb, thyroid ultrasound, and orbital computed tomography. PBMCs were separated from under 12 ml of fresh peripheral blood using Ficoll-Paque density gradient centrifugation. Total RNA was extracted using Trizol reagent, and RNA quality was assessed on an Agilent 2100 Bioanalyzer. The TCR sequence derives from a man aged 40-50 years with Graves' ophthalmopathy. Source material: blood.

The CDR3 is CASSLRAGEQYF. The sequence in DNA is TGTGCCAGCAGCCTAAGGGCAGGCGAGCAGTACTTC. In this chain, TRBV7-9 is recombined with TRBJ2-7, with no confidently assigned D gene. At the junction V is shortened by 5 bases and J by 6 bases, with 11 bases in between. The CDR3 holds 12 amino acids from the cysteine to the phenylalanine. The retained sequence is limited to the CDR3, 36 bases, with the frame set at the first base. From a lookup of the germline V gene (reference sequence), CDR1 and CDR2 are SEHNR and FQNEAQ.